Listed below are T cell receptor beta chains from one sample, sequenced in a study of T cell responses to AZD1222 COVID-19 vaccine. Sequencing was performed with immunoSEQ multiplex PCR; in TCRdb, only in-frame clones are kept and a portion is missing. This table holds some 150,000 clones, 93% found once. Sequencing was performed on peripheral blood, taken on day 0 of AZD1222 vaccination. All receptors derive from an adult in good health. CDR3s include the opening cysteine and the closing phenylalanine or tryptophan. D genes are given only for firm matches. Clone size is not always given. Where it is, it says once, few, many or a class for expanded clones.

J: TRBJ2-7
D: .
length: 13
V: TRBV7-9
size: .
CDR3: CASSPSWGYEQYF
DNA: TGTGCCAGCAGCCCGAGCTGGGGCTACGAGCAGTACTTC

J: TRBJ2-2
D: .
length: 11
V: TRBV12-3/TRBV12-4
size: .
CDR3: CASSRTGELFF
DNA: TGTGCCAGCAGTCGGACCGGGGAGCTGTTTTTT

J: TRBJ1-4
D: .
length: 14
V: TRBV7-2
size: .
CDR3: CASNPSGGNEKLFF
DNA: TGTGCCAGCAACCCCTCGGGAGGTAATGAAAAACTGTTTTTT

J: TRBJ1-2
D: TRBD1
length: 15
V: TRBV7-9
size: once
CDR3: CASSLEEGAVYGYTF
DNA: TGTGCCAGCAGCTTAGAGGAGGGGGCGGTCTATGGCTACACCTTC

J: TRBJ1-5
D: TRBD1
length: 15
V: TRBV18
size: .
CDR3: CASSTTGAADQPQHF
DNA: TGTGCCAGCTCAACGACAGGGGCCGCCGATCAGCCCCAGCATTTT

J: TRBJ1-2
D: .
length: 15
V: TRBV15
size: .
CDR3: CATSRVIAPDYGYTF
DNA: TGTGCCACCAGCAGAGTGATTGCACCCGACTATGGCTACACCTTC

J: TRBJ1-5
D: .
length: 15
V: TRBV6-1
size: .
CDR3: CASSDRADSNQPQHF
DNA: TGTGCCAGCAGTGACAGGGCAGATAGCAATCAGCCCCAGCATTTT

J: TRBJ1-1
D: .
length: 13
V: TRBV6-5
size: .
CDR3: CASSQSGGTEAFF
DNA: TGTGCCAGCAGTCAATCCGGGGGGACTGAAGCTTTCTTT

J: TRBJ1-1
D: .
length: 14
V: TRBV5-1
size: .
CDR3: CASSSTGRTSEAFF
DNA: TGCGCCAGCAGCTCAACGGGCCGGACAAGTGAAGCTTTCTTT

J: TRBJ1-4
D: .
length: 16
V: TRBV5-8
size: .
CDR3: CASSFKRTATNEKLFF
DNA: TGTGCCAGCAGCTTCAAACGGACAGCAACTAATGAAAAACTGTTTTTT

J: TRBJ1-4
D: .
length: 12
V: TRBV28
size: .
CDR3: CASSFPRDKLFF
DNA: TGTGCCAGCAGTTTCCCCCGTGACAAACTGTTTTTT

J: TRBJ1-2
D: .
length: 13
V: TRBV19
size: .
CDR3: CASSIRQLPDYTF
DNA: TGTGCCAGTAGTATTAGACAGCTCCCAGACTACACCTTC

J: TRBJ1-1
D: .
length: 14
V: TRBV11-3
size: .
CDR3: CASSLIRLKPEAFF
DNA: TGTGCCAGCAGCTTGATACGTCTCAAACCTGAAGCTTTCTTT